The present entry profiles one TCR beta chain with its context. Which antigen it targets is not known. Base qualities are not at hand, and no much larger clone is one base apart. The library relied on the immunoSEQ multiplex PCR assay. As for the authors' bioinformatics: A statistical classification framework was developed to diagnose cytomegalovirus status using the catalog of TCR beta chain sequences. This immuneACCESS table, as held by TCRdb, lists in-frame sequences with V and J called but not all clones. Of the missing ones, under half trace to an unresolved V gene in checked studies; the others have no known cause. Clonal size and the V and J genes are those of that table, whereas D and trimming came from the DNA. The sample includes around 70,000 clones, with 94% observed a single time. The biggest ten clones account for roughly 1.4% of the sample. The data originate from a study of cytomegalovirus exposure and HLA in healthy donors (dated by TCRdb to about 2017). Context from the whole study: A later analysis indicated that the 90 to 150 validation repertoires were generated on the platform also employed for the approximately 700 repertoires of the first cohort. The study aimed to test whether signatures of past pathogen exposure could be identified by cataloging public T cell receptors. Besides the first cohort of 666 subjects, a separate validation cohort made up of roughly 120 different subjects was used. High-throughput TCR immunosequencing, statistical association of individual TCRs with disease status, and machine learning were combined to predict cytomegalovirus infection status. Overall study outcomes, separate from this receptor: Cytomegalovirus status was reported to be diagnosed by the classifier with high specificity and sensitivity in both the original and validation cohorts. The study gave a list of about 170 TCR beta chains associated with cytomegalovirus. The authors suggested that the approach could potentially be generalized to other disease states and immunological phenotypes. In vitro tests confirmed that a few of the cytomegalovirus-associated TCR beta chains recognize cytomegalovirus antigens. Subsequent analysis determined that TCRs grouped into clusters in the first cohort also showed a tendency toward co-occurrence across the roughly 120 validation repertoires, and approximately 94% of cluster scores exceeded 0. A later analysis lacked HLA typing for the validation cohort, so it scored co-occurrence in that cohort across all 110 or so repertoires. While some public TCRs were present in many individuals, most TCR sequences turned up only very rarely across donors.

Separate from the approximately 670-subject first cohort, the validation cohort of 95 to 150 subjects was the group to which the donors belonged. Sequenced material: PBMCs. The source is a man aged 18 to 29 in good health and CMV-seropositive.

The nucleotide sequence is TGTGCCAGCAGCCTAGGAGGGCGCATTGAGACCCAGTACTTC. This codes for CASSLGGRIETQYF. The rearranged chain carries TRBV28 and TRBJ2-5, with a weak D call of TRBD2 (6 bases match). The CDR1 and CDR2 encoded by the germline V gene are MDHEN and SYDVKM. Trimming at the junction amounts to 6 bases on V and 5 bases on J, and the germline ends lie 16 bases apart. The CDR3 runs 14 amino acids, cysteine and phenylalanine included. Only the CDR3 DNA is retained, 42 bases long and in frame from the first base.